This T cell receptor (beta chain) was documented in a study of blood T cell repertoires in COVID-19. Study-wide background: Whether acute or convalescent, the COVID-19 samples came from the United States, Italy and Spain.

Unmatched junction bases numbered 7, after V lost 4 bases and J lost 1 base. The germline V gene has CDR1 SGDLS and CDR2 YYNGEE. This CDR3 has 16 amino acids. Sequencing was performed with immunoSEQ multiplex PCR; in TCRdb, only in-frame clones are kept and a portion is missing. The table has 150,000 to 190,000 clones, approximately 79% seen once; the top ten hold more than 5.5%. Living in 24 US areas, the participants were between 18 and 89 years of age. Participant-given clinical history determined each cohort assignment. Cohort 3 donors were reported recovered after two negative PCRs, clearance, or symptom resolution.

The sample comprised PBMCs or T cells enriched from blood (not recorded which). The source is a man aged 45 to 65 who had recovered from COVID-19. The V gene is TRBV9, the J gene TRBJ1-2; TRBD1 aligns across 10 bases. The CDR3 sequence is CASSPGTGALNYGYTF. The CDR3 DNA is TGTGCCAGCAGCCCAGGGACAGGGGCCCTTAACTATGGCTACACCTTC. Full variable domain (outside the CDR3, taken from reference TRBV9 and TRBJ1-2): DSGVTQTPKHLITATGQRVTLRCSPRSGDLSVYWYQQSLDQGLQFLIQYYNGEERAKGNILERFSAQQFPDLHSELNLSSLELGDSALYFCASSPGTGALNYGYTFGSGTRLTVV.